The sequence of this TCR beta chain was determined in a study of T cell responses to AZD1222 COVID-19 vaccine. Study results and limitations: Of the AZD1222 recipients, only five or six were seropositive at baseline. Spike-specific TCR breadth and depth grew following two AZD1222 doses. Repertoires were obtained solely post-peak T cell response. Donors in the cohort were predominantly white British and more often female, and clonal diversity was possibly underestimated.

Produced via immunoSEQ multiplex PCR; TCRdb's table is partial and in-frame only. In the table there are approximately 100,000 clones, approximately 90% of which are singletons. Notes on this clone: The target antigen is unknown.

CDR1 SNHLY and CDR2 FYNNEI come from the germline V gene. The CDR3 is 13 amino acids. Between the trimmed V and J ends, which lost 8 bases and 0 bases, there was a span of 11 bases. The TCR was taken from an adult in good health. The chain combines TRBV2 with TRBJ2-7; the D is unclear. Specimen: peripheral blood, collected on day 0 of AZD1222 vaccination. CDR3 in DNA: TGTGCCAGCGGGTCAGTAAGCTCCTACGAGCAGTACTTC. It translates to CASGSVSSYEQYF.